Listed here are 20 T cell receptor beta chains from one sample, sequenced in a study of shared clonotypes between healthy human individuals. Sequencing was performed with immunoSEQ multiplex PCR; in TCRdb, only in-frame clones are kept and a portion is missing. The table lists roughly 1.5 million clones, around 98% of them singletons. Sequencing used naive CD4+ T cells sorted from blood. Documented subset: CD45RA+ positively selected. The receptors derive from a man aged 30 to 45 in good health.

The chain employs TRBV7-2 and TRBJ2-3; perhaps TRBD2 as D (6 bases). The CDR3 length is 19 residues. V lost 5 bases, J lost 2 bases, and 26 bases lay in between. The germline CDR1 and CDR2 sequences are SGHTA and FQGNSA. This CDR3 is CASSGRVGGDIFSTDTQYF. The CDR3 DNA follows: TGTGCCAGCAGCGGGAGAGTGGGCGGGGATATTTTCTCCACAGATACGCAGTATTTT.

The V gene is TRBV2, the J gene TRBJ2-5; D might be TRBD2 (5 bases). The length of the CDR3 is 13 residues. V dropped 3 bases and J dropped 5 bases, with 10 bases sitting between them. Germline values: CDR1 SNHLY, CDR2 FYNNEI. The CDR3 loop is CASSDLGEETQYF. DNA of the CDR3: TGTGCCAGCAGTGATCTTGGGGAGGAGACCCAGTACTTC.

The chain has TRBV5-1 and TRBJ2-1, with D tentatively TRBD2 (5 bases). Trimming took off 4 bases at V and 5 bases at J, with 10 bases between the two ends. The CDR3 is 13 residues long. Germline CDR1 is SGHRS and CDR2 is YFSETQ. The CDR3 is CASSEGDNNEQFF. Here the CDR3 DNA reads TGCGCCAGCAGCGAGGGTGATAACAATGAGCAGTTCTTC. Full variable domain (outside the CDR3, taken from reference TRBV5-1 and TRBJ2-1): KAGVTQTPRYLIKTRGQQVTLSCSPISGHRSVSWYQQTPGQGLQFLFEYFSETQRNKGNFPGRFSGRQFSNSRSEMNVSTLELGDSALYLCASSEGDNNEQFFGPGTRLTVL.

CDR3 in DNA: TGTGCCAGCAGCTACGAAAACTATGGCTACACCTTC. The encoded protein is CASSYENYGYTF. This chain joins TRBV7-9 and TRBJ1-2, with unresolved D. V was pared by 4 bases and J by 2 bases, with 5 bases between. This CDR3 comprises 12 residues. In germline, CDR1 is SEHNR, CDR2 FQNEAQ (reference sequence).

This chain uses TRBV7-3 with TRBJ2-1, with 8 bases fitting TRBD2. Per the germline V gene, CDR1 is SGHTA and CDR2 is FQGTGA. The CDR3 is 12 amino acids. The V segment lost 2 bases and the J segment 14 bases; nucleotides outside the gene matches: 5. The CDR3 DNA follows: TGTGCCAGCAGCTTAGGCCGGGAGGGCAAGTTCTTC. Protein sequence: CASSLGREGKFF.

This sequence joins TRBV9 and TRBJ2-2; 9 bases agree with TRBD1. CDR1 SGDLS and CDR2 YYNGEE come from the germline V gene. The CDR3 runs to 16 residues. With V trimmed by 3 bases and J by 2 bases, 5 bases remained unmatched. The CDR3 coding sequence is TGTGCCAGCAGCGGACCGGGACAGGGTAACACCGGGGAGCTGTTTTTT. As protein: CASSGPGQGNTGELFF.

The chain recombines TRBV16 with TRBJ2-1; 8 nucleotides agree with TRBD2. The V gene's germline CDR1 is KGHSY and CDR2 FQNENV. The CDR3 contains 16 residues. V lost 0 bases to trimming and J lost 7 bases; unmatched junction nucleotides: 8. The CDR3 protein is CASSQSKAGETNEQFF. As DNA, the CDR3 is TGTGCCAGCAGCCAATCAAAAGCGGGAGAGACAAATGAGCAGTTCTTC.

DNA of the CDR3: TGCAGCGTTGTGGGGTCAGGGGATGAAAAACTGTTTTTT. Translated, it gives CSVVGSGDEKLFF. V and J are TRBV29-1 and TRBJ1-4, with D possibly matching TRBD1 (6 bases). The V gene's germline CDR1 is SQVTM and CDR2 ANQGSEA. Trimming cost V 4 bases and J 6 bases, with 12 bases left between them. The CDR3 consists of 13 residues.

The chain couples TRBV27 to TRBJ2-7, with 7 bases matching TRBD2. V shed 5 bases, J shed 5 bases, and the junction held 9 bases outside the gene matches. The CDR3 loop spans 14 amino acids. The germline V gene encodes CDR1 MNHEY and CDR2 SMNVEV (reference sequence). The CDR3 sequence is CASSEGREAHEQYF. Here the CDR3 DNA reads TGTGCCAGCAGTGAAGGACGGGAGGCTCACGAGCAGTACTTC.

V gene TRBV7-2 combines with J gene TRBJ2-5; 11 bases are shared with TRBD1. The junction had 3 bases not matched to a gene; V was cut back by 5 bases and J by 1 base. Germline values: CDR1 SGHTA, CDR2 FQGNSA. CDR3 length: 15 amino acids. CDR3: CASSKDRGLQETQYF. The CDR3 region has the DNA TGTGCCAGCAGCAAGGACAGGGGGCTCCAAGAGACCCAGTACTTC.

The J gene is TRBJ2-6, the V gene TRBV7-9, with D uncertain. CDR3 length equals 17 residues. V lost 2 bases to trimming and J lost 2 bases, with 13 bases between them. Germline assignment: CDR1 SEHNR and CDR2 FQNEAQ (reference sequence). The CDR3 reads CASSLPGRLTGANVLTF. CDR3 DNA: TGTGCCAGCAGCTTACCTGGAAGACTCACTGGGGCCAACGTCCTGACTTTC.

The rearrangement links TRBV7-2 to TRBJ2-5, with D possibly TRBD1 on 5 matching bases. The CDR3 is made up of 16 amino acids. Germline V lookup: CDR1 SGHTA, CDR2 FQGNSA. V dropped 1 base and J dropped 4 bases, with 16 bases sitting between them. The CDR3: CASSLEVARVTETQYF. Written as DNA, the CDR3 is TGTGCCAGCAGCTTAGAAGTTGCCAGGGTGACAGAGACCCAGTACTTC.

The rearrangement links TRBV18 to TRBJ2-5; D unresolved. Germline loops: CDR1 KGHSH, CDR2 LQKENI. This CDR3 contains 16 residues. Trimming removed 0 bases from V and 0 bases from J, with 11 bases in between. The CDR3 region has the DNA TGTGCCAGCTCACCACCGGACGGAACCTACCAAGAGACCCAGTACTTC. The encoded protein is CASSPPDGTYQETQYF.

The gene calls are TRBV7-2 and TRBJ2-7; 8 bases map to TRBD1. V dropped 3 bases and J dropped 0; count of bases not matched to a gene: 7. In germline, CDR1 is SGHTA, CDR2 FQGNSA. There are 16 residues in the CDR3. CDR3 DNA: TGTGCCAGCAGCTTCGTCCGGGACAGGTTCTCCTACGAGCAGTACTTC. Residues: CASSFVRDRFSYEQYF.

The rearrangement joins TRBV27 to TRBJ2-7; D is ambiguous. Germline values: CDR1 MNHEY, CDR2 SMNVEV (reference sequence). This CDR3 is 12 amino acids long. Trimming removed 2 bases from V and 7 bases from J, with 9 bases in between. CDR3 nucleotide sequence: TGTGCCAGCAGTTTAAGACCGATTGAGCAGTACTTC. This gives the protein CASSLRPIEQYF.

This clone was found a few times. This chain joins TRBV19 and TRBJ1-5; 8 bases agree with TRBD1. CDR3 length: 13 residues. V lost 5 bases and J lost 5; bases outside the gene matches: 2. Germline CDR1 and CDR2: LNHDA and SQIVND (reference sequence). The CDR3, as DNA: TGTGCCAGTAGTGGACAGGGAGATCAGCCCCAGCATTTT. Translation: CASSGQGDQPQHF.

This chain connects TRBV7-8 to TRBJ2-2, with a possible D match to TRBD1 (5 bases). The CDR3 is 17 residues long. V lost 1 base to trimming and J lost 5 bases, with 17 bases between them. Germline V gives CDR1 SGHVS, CDR2 FQNEAQ. The CDR3 DNA sequence: TGTGCCAGCAGCTTAGTTGGGGCCATAACCGCTACCGGGGAGCTGTTTTTT. Its protein is CASSLVGAITATGELFF.

The rearrangement uses TRBV2 and TRBJ2-7; D call uncertain. V was pared by 7 bases and J by 5 bases, with 12 bases between. Per the germline V gene, CDR1 is SNHLY and CDR2 is FYNNEI. The CDR3 sequence is 12 residues long. The CDR3 bases are TGTGCCAGCAATCGAAGCCCACACGAGCAGTACTTC. The encoded protein is CASNRSPHEQYF.

The chain carries TRBV7-2 and TRBJ2-3; D call uncertain. The germline V and J ends were trimmed by 2 bases and 0 bases, with 9 bases remaining between them. CDR1 and CDR2 (germline): SGHTA, FQGNSA. This CDR3 is built from 15 residues. The CDR3 region has the DNA TGTGCCAGCAGCTTAATTTCTGGAAGCACAGATACGCAGTATTTT. This encodes CASSLISGSTDTQYF.

The chain carries TRBV28 and TRBJ2-7; D gene unclear. Trimming stripped 6 bases from V and 2 bases from J, with 5 bases between. CDR1 MDHEN and CDR2 SYDVKM come from the germline V gene. There are 11 residues in the CDR3. The CDR3 coding sequence is TGTGCCAGCAGCATAGCCTACGAGCAGTACTTC. It encodes CASSIAYEQYF.